These 16 T cell receptor beta chains came from one sample sequenced in a study of circulating CD8 cells and anti-PD-1 response in melanoma. The QIAseq Immune Repertoire TCR panel built the libraries from about 14 ng of total RNA. TCRdb re-derived calls from the reads in MiXCR, one entry per CDR3 protein. The repertoire includes a few thousand distinct CDR3 sequences, 6.5% to 7.5% of them detected once, and 8.1% sits in the top ten. Live CD3+CD8+TCRalphabeta+ cells were sorted into four subsets by PD-1 and/or TIGIT. Sequenced here: CD8+ T cells from PBMCs, sampled at baseline or after one month of anti-PD-1 therapy (not recorded which). The receptors originated from a human donor with melanoma.

This chain uses TRBV9 with TRBJ2-1, with D perhaps matching TRBD1 (5 bases). The CDR3 is 16 residues long. V was clipped by 0 bases and J by 0 bases, with 10 bases between them. Per the germline V gene, CDR1 is SGDLS and CDR2 is YYNGEE. CDR3 residues: CASSVERGSSYNEQFF. In DNA form, the CDR3 reads TGTGCCAGCAGCGTAGAAAGGGGAAGCTCCTACAATGAGCAGTTCTTC.

By share, this clonotype counts as medium-sized (0.01 to 0.1%). This chain links TRBV7-2 with TRBJ1-1; tentative D call: TRBD1 (6 bases). Germline V gene sequence: CDR1 SGHTA, CDR2 FQGNSA. The CDR3 loop spans 15 amino acids. With 5 bases removed from V and 1 base from J, the gap between germline ends came to 14 bases. CDR3 in DNA: TGTGCCAGCAGCGCTTTCAGGGGCGCGAACACTGAAGCTTTCTTT. This sequence encodes CASSAFRGANTEAFF. The full variable domain, with the rest looked up from reference TRBV7-2 and TRBJ1-1, is GAGVSQSPSNKVTEKGKDVELRCDPISGHTALYWYRQSLGQGLEFLIYFQGNSAPDKSGLPSDRFSAERTGGSVSTLTIQRTQQEDSAVYLCASSAFRGANTEAFFGQGTRLTVV.

This clonotype is medium-sized (0.01 to 0.1%). The CDR3 region is CATSDGSREGDGYTF. The CDR3 DNA reads as TGTGCCACCAGTGATGGGTCCAGGGAGGGTGATGGCTACACCTTC. V is TRBV24-1 and J is TRBJ1-2, with D possibly TRBD1 on 5 matching bases. Deletions cut 3 bases from V and 6 bases from J, with 16 bases between. CDR3 length: 15 residues. Per germline, CDR1 KGHDR and CDR2 SFDVKD.

By frequency in the sample, this clonotype is medium-sized (0.01 to 0.1%). Here the CDR3 DNA reads TGTGCCAGCAGCGCTAGGACTAGCGGCTACAATGAGCAGTTCTTC. This gives the protein CASSARTSGYNEQFF. The chain couples TRBV9 to TRBJ2-1, with 10 bases lining up with TRBD2. V was pared by 3 bases and J by 3 bases, with 3 bases of the junction left unmatched. CDR3 length: 15 amino acids. Germline loops: CDR1 SGDLS, CDR2 YYNGEE.

The gene calls are TRBV20-1 and TRBJ2-3; D is ambiguous. V was trimmed by 0 bases and J by 2 bases, leaving 0 bases between them. This CDR3 spans 11 amino acids. The germline V gene has CDR1 DFQATT and CDR2 SNEGSKA (reference sequence). The CDR3 DNA is TGCAGTGCTAGAGACACAGATACGCAGTATTTT. Protein: CSARDTDTQYF.

This clonotype is labeled medium-sized. The chain employs TRBV7-9 and TRBJ2-7, with D hard to call. CDR1 SEHNR and CDR2 FQNEAQ come from the germline V gene (reference sequence). V gave up 6 bases and J gave up 2 bases, with 11 bases separating them. The CDR3 has 13 amino acids. CDR3 residues: CASSPTPTYEQYF. The CDR3 nucleotides are TGTGCCAGCAGTCCGACACCCACCTACGAGCAGTACTTC.

Here the CDR3 reads CASSPSGGLLNEQFF. Written as DNA, the CDR3 is TGTGCCAGCAGCCCTTCCGGGGGGCTTCTCAATGAGCAGTTCTTC. V is TRBV7-9 and J is TRBJ2-1, with D tentatively TRBD2 (7 bases). V lost 5 bases, J lost 6 bases, and 17 bases lay in between. In germline, CDR1 is SEHNR, CDR2 FQNEAQ (reference sequence). This CDR3 is 15 amino acids long.

Judged by abundance, this clonotype is medium-sized. The chain employs TRBV7-3 and TRBJ2-1; 11 bases are a match to TRBD2. V shed 3 bases, J shed 4 bases, and the junction held 8 bases outside the gene matches. Germline values: CDR1 SGHTA, CDR2 FQGTGA. The CDR3 loop spans 17 amino acids. As DNA, the CDR3 is TGTGCCAGCAGCTTTCTAGCGGGGGGCCCCCCTTACAATGAGCAGTTCTTC. Its protein product is CASSFLAGGPPYNEQFF.

In its sample, this clonotype ranks as large. The CDR3 loop reads CASSDRGTYNEQFF. CDR3 DNA sequence: TGTGCCAGTAGTGACAGGGGGACCTACAATGAGCAGTTCTTC. The chain employs TRBV19 and TRBJ2-1; 9 bases map to TRBD1. The junction had 1 base not matched to a gene; V was cut back by 5 bases and J by 2 bases. CDR3 size: 14 residues. Germline CDR1 is LNHDA and CDR2 is SQIVND (reference sequence).

By share, this clonotype counts as medium-sized. The gene calls are TRBV27 and TRBJ1-2; TRBD1 agrees at 7 bases. CDR1 and CDR2 from the germline V gene are MNHEY and SMNVEV (reference sequence). The CDR3 has 16 residues. The trim removed 5 bases at V and 0 bases at J, leaving 9 bases unmatched. CDR3 protein: CASSLPDREANYGYTF. The CDR3 DNA reads as TGTGCCAGCAGTCTCCCAGACAGGGAAGCTAACTATGGCTACACCTTC.

This clonotype ranks as medium-sized (0.01 to 0.1%). This chain links TRBV7-3 with TRBJ2-1; 14 positions agree with TRBD2. The CDR3 sequence is 17 residues long. Germline CDR1 and CDR2: SGHTA and FQGTGA. J was trimmed by 7 bases and V by 4 bases; bases with no gene match: 9. The CDR3, as DNA: TGTGCCAGCAGCTCGGGACTAGCGGGGGCCGCGGTAAATGAGCAGTTCTTC. Translation gives CASSSGLAGAAVNEQFF.

A remark on this clonotype: Since a much larger clone is just one base distant, this may be a read error. Since no conserved phenylalanine or tryptophan closes the CDR3, a read error is the likely cause. The chain recombines TRBV6-1 with TRBJ2-4; D may be TRBD2 (6 bases). The V end lost 2 bases, the J end lost 0 bases, and 8 bases lay between the germline ends. There are 15 residues in the CDR3. The V gene's germline CDR1 is MNHNS and CDR2 SASEGT. CDR3 protein: CASSEWRGAKNIQYL. The CDR3 DNA reads TGTGCCAGCAGTGAATGGAGGGGAGCCAAAAACATTCAGTACCTC.

Only a few counts were recorded for this clonotype. This rearrangement joins TRBV7-9 to TRBJ2-1; 10 bases agree with TRBD1. V gave up 5 bases and J gave up 6 bases; unmatched junction bases: 13. The CDR3 length is 17 residues. Germline CDR1 is SEHNR and CDR2 is FQNEAQ (reference sequence). Written as DNA, the CDR3 is TGTGCCAGCAGCGTACCGTTGACAGGGGGCGAAAGCAATGAGCAGTTCTTC. This translates into CASSVPLTGGESNEQFF.

This clonotype ranks as medium-sized. The chain recombines TRBV7-8 with TRBJ1-5; TRBD1 might be the D (5 bases). V was cut by 0 bases and J by 3 bases, with 9 bases left in between. The germline gives CDR1 SGHVS, CDR2 FQNEAQ. The CDR3 contains 15 residues. The CDR3 nucleotides read TGTGCCAGCAGCTTAGCGCGGGGGTCCAATCAGCCCCAGCATTTT. It yields the protein CASSLARGSNQPQHF.

This clonotype has more than one count but fewer than ten. The chain joins TRBV6-1 to TRBJ2-3; no clear D. Per germline, CDR1 MNHNS and CDR2 SASEGT. CDR3 length equals 13 residues. Trimming removed 7 bases at V and 1 base at J, with 9 bases between. The CDR3: CASTVRGTDTQYF. The CDR3 DNA reads as TGTGCCAGCACGGTTCGGGGCACAGATACGCAGTATTTT.

This clonotype turned up a few times. The chain has TRBV13 and TRBJ2-3, with D unclear. Per germline, CDR1 PRHDT and CDR2 FYEKMQ (reference sequence). There are 14 residues in the CDR3. The V and J ends lost 4 bases and 2 bases respectively, with 10 bases between them. The CDR3 protein is CASSSVGATDTQYF. In DNA, the CDR3 is TGTGCCAGCAGCTCGGTGGGCGCCACAGATACGCAGTATTTT.